These 20 T cell receptor beta chains were all obtained from the same sample, sequenced in a study of blood T cell repertoires in COVID-19. Profiled with immunoSEQ multiplex PCR; TCRdb holds only in-frame clones, not every one. The data show 100,000 or so clones, around 93% seen once. Sequenced sample: peripheral blood. The receptors here all came from a human donor with active COVID-19. The donor label of this sample is uncertain.

This chain connects TRBV6-4 to TRBJ1-1; D gene unclear. The V gene's germline CDR1 is MRHNA and CDR2 SNTAGT. Deletions cut 0 bases from V and 7 bases from J, with 9 bases between. The CDR3 has 13 residues. CDR3 amino acids: CASSDSRAGEAFF. CDR3 in DNA: TGTGCCAGCAGTGACTCGAGGGCGGGTGAAGCTTTCTTT.

The rearrangement links TRBV5-4 to TRBJ1-1; 7 nucleotides agree with TRBD1. There are 14 residues in the CDR3. CDR1 and CDR2 (germline): SGHNT, YYREEE (reference sequence). Germline trimming cut 4 bases from V and 3 bases from J; bases unmatched to any gene: 6. The DNA of the CDR3 is TGTGCCAGCAGCGTCCGACAGGGTCACACTGAAGCTTTCTTT. As protein: CASSVRQGHTEAFF. Based on the CDR3 plus reference TRBV5-4 and TRBJ1-1, the full variable domain is ETGVTQSPTHLIKTRGQQVTLRCSSQSGHNTVSWYQQALGQGPQFIFQYYREEENGRGNFPPRFSGLQFPNYSSELNVNALELDDSALYLCASSVRQGHTEAFFGQGTRLTVV.

This chain links TRBV3-1 (or the pseudogene TRBV3-2) with TRBJ1-2, with D unresolved. Trimming shortened V by 0 bases and J by 7 bases, and 3 bases separated the two germline ends. From germline, CDR1 is LGHDT and CDR2 YNNKEL (reference sequence). This CDR3 has 11 residues. The CDR3 sequence: CASSQDRGYTF. For the CDR3, the DNA is TGTGCCAGCAGCCAAGACCGTGGCTACACCTTC.

The chain carries TRBV5-1 and TRBJ2-3; TRBD2 might be the D (5 bases). Trimming removed 2 bases from V and 2 bases from J, with 12 bases in between. In germline, CDR1 is SGHRS, CDR2 YFSETQ. The CDR3 extends over 15 amino acids. CDR3 amino acids: CASSLLPGDTDTQYF. CDR3 nucleotide sequence: TGCGCCAGCAGCTTACTACCCGGGGACACAGATACGCAGTATTTT.

V is TRBV3-1 (or the pseudogene TRBV3-2) and J is TRBJ2-1, with 12 bases lining up with TRBD2. V lost 4 bases, J lost 10 bases, and 5 bases stayed unmatched. The CDR3 length is 14 residues. Germline CDR1 LGHDT, CDR2 YNNKEL (reference sequence). CDR3 in DNA: TGTGCCAGCAGCCCGACTAGCGGGGGCCTGGAGCAGTTCTTC. Its translation: CASSPTSGGLEQFF.

The chain carries TRBV9 and TRBJ1-5, with a weak D call TRBD1 (6 bases). Germline CDR1 is SGDLS and CDR2 is YYNGEE. Trimming removed 0 bases at V and 7 bases at J, with 14 bases between. The CDR3 is made up of 15 amino acids. The CDR3 DNA reads TGTGCCAGCAGCGTAGGAGGGGGGGCTGAACAGCCCCAGCATTTT. Amino acid sequence: CASSVGGGAEQPQHF.

V is TRBV14 and J is TRBJ2-6; D is perhaps TRBD1 (6 bases). CDR1 and CDR2 from the germline V gene are SGHDN and FVKESK. The CDR3 is 19 amino acids. The V end was cut by 6 bases, the J end by 0 bases, with 21 bases between. The chain's CDR3 is CASSNRVPRPTSGANVLTF. The CDR3 DNA sequence: TGTGCCAGCAGTAACAGGGTACCCCGCCCAACCTCTGGGGCCAACGTCCTGACTTTC.

Concerning this clone: Relative to the germline gene, one junction end is altered; a read error may explain this. CDR3 in amino acids: CAISEYYDSGRRPDF. The CDR3 DNA is TGTGCCATCAGTGAGTATTACGACAGCGGGCGGAGACCGGACTTC. The J gene is TRBJ2-7, the V gene TRBV10-3; the D gene is possibly TRBD2 (6 bases). Germline CDR1 ENHRY, CDR2 SYGVKD. The length of the CDR3 is 15 residues.

This chain links TRBV5-1 with TRBJ1-2; 7 bases align to TRBD1. The CDR3 covers 16 residues. V was pared by 0 bases and J by 8 bases, with 13 bases of the junction left unmatched. Germline V gives CDR1 SGHRS, CDR2 YFSETQ. CDR3 sequence: CASSLVGTASSRGYTF. The CDR3 DNA is TGCGCCAGCAGCTTGGTTGGGACAGCCAGCTCTCGAGGCTACACCTTC. Together with reference TRBV5-1 and TRBJ1-2, the CDR3 gives the full variable domain: KAGVTQTPRYLIKTRGQQVTLSCSPISGHRSVSWYQQTPGQGLQFLFEYFSETQRNKGNFPGRFSGRQFSNSRSEMNVSTLELGDSALYLCASSLVGTASSRGYTFGSGTRLTVV.

This clone was counted a single time. The rearrangement links TRBV25-1 to TRBJ2-2; 8 bases are a match to TRBD1. With V trimmed by 8 bases and J by 5 bases, 1 base remained unmatched. Germline CDR1 and CDR2: MGHDK and SYGVNS. The length of the CDR3 is 12 residues. CDR3 nucleotides: TGTGCCAGCCGACAGGGGACCGGGGAGCTGTTTTTT. It encodes CASRQGTGELFF.

The chain has TRBV11-2 and TRBJ2-1, with D tentatively TRBD1 (5 bases). Trimming removed 5 bases from V and 3 bases from J, with 11 bases in between. CDR3 length: 14 residues. Germline lookup yields CDR1 SGHAT and CDR2 FQNNGV. CDR3 DNA: TGTGCCAGCAGCGGCAGGGCCTTCTACAATGAGCAGTTCTTC. Its protein product is CASSGRAFYNEQFF. The variable domain in full, with the rest retrieved from reference TRBV11-2 and TRBJ2-1, is EAGVAQSPRYKIIEKRQSVAFWCNPISGHATLYWYQQILGQGPKLLIQFQNNGVVDDSQLPKDRFSAERLKGVDSTLKIQPAKLEDSAVYLCASSGRAFYNEQFFGPGTRLTVL.

This clone was observed once. The rearrangement uses TRBV2 and TRBJ2-3, with TRBD2 as a possible D gene (5 bases). This CDR3 is 11 amino acids long. Trimming stripped 7 bases from V and 4 bases from J, with 6 bases between. Germline V lookup: CDR1 SNHLY, CDR2 FYNNEI. The CDR3 nucleotides are TGTGCCAGCACGAGGGCAGATACGCAGTATTTT. Encoded protein: CASTRADTQYF.

This clone has more than one count but fewer than ten. The V and J genes are TRBV29-1 and TRBJ1-2, with TRBD1 as a possible D gene (5 bases). The CDR3 length is 14 residues. V was shortened by 2 bases and J by 8 bases, with 18 bases between the two germline ends. Germline values: CDR1 SQVTM, CDR2 ANQGSEA. CDR3 protein: CSVERPGRDPGYTF. The CDR3 DNA reads as TGCAGCGTTGAACGACCCGGGCGGGACCCGGGCTACACCTTC.

The chain employs TRBV7-2 and TRBJ2-3; 15 bases are a match to TRBD2. V lost 4 bases and J lost 0; bases outside the gene matches: 8. The V gene's germline CDR1 is SGHTA and CDR2 FQGNSA. The CDR3 totals 19 residues. CDR3 residues: CASSSGLAGGIPSTDTQYF. The CDR3 DNA sequence: TGTGCCAGCAGCTCGGGACTAGCGGGGGGTATTCCTAGCACAGATACGCAGTATTTT.

V gene TRBV5-5 combines with J gene TRBJ2-5; weak D call: TRBD1 (5 bases). The CDR3 is 14 amino acids. V lost 0 bases, J lost 1 base, and 7 bases lay in between. Germline values: CDR1 SGHKS, CDR2 YYEKEE (reference sequence). The CDR3 region is CASSLADSQETQYF. The CDR3 bases are TGTGCCAGCAGCTTGGCCGACAGCCAAGAGACCCAGTACTTC.

This sequence joins TRBV2 and TRBJ2-1; possibly TRBD2 for D (5 bases). CDR1 SNHLY and CDR2 FYNNEI come from the germline V gene. Trimming shortened V by 8 bases and J by 10 bases, and 12 bases separated the two germline ends. The CDR3 loop spans 11 amino acids. In DNA, the CDR3 is TGTGCCAGCGGCCTAGCAAACGAGCAGTTCTTC. Protein product: CASGLANEQFF.

The rearrangement joins TRBV28 to TRBJ1-2, with a weak D call TRBD1 (5 bases). Germline CDR1 is MDHEN and CDR2 is SYDVKM. The CDR3 is 12 residues long. V was trimmed by 4 bases and J by 8 bases, leaving 11 bases between them. The CDR3 DNA is TGTGCCAGCAGTTCGGCAGGGAAAGGCTACACCTTC. This codes for CASSSAGKGYTF.

The chain has TRBV7-9 and TRBJ2-3; the D is unclear. Germline V gives CDR1 SEHNR, CDR2 FQNEAQ (reference sequence). V dropped 5 bases and J dropped 5 bases, with 8 bases sitting between them. The CDR3 loop spans 12 amino acids. Here the CDR3 DNA reads TGTGCCAGCAGCATTACAGTAGATACGCAGTATTTT. Protein product: CASSITVDTQYF.

This rearrangement joins TRBV7-9 to TRBJ2-7, with TRBD2 identical over 8 bases. Germline V gene sequence: CDR1 SEHNR, CDR2 FQNEAQ (reference sequence). V dropped 4 bases and J dropped 0; count of bases not matched to a gene: 8. The CDR3 extends over 16 amino acids. CDR3 protein: CASSSPGGGPSYEQYF. CDR3 DNA: TGTGCCAGCAGCTCCCCCGGGGGGGGTCCCTCCTACGAGCAGTACTTC.

The chain links TRBV29-1 to TRBJ1-1, with TRBD1 matching over 7 bases. The CDR3 consists of 13 residues. The junction had 3 bases not matched to a gene; V was cut back by 4 bases and J by 1 base. Germline-derived CDR1 and CDR2 are SQVTM and ANQGSEA. DNA for the CDR3: TGCAGCGTTGCCCCAGGGGGGAACACTGAAGCTTTCTTT. Its protein is CSVAPGGNTEAFF.